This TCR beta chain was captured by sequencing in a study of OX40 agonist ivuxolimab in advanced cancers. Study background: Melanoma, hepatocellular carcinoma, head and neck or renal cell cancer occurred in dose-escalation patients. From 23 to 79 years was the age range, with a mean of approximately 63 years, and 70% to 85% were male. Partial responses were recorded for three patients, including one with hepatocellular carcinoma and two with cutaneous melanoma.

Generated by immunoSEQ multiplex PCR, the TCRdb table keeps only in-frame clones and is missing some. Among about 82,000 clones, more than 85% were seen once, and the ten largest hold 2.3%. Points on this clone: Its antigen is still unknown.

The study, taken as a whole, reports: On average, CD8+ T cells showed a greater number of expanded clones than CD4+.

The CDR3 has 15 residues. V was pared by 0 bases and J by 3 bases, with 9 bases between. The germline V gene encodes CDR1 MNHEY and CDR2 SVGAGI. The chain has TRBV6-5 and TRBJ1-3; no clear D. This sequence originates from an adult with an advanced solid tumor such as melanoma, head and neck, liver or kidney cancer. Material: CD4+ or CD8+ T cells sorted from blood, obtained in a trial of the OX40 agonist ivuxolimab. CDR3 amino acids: CASSYSGGNGNTIYF. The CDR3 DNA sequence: TGTGCCAGCAGTTACTCCGGAGGGAATGGAAACACCATATATTTT.